This T cell receptor beta chain was recorded in a study of cytomegalovirus exposure and HLA in healthy donors. Study context: The study's early data release held 80 million to 95 million unique TCRs from HLA-typed donors.

Primers: 60 Vbeta forward and 13 Jbeta reverse. This table comes from immunoSEQ multiplex PCR, and its TCRdb copy is limited to in-frame clones, with some not included. The repertoire has about 190,000 clones, under 85% of them found once; the top ten carry about 1.6%. Regarding the study as a whole: Per a later analysis, about 17,000 TCR beta sequences showed association with HLA alleles at 0.05 false discovery rate.

Germline CDR1 SQVTM, CDR2 ANQGSEA. CDR3 length: 10 residues. With 5 bases clipped from V and 8 bases from J, the junction kept 2 bases outside the gene matches. As regards this clone: The antigen remains unidentified.

This clonotype was obtained from a woman under 30 in good health and CMV-seronegative. Sample: PBMCs. This rearrangement joins TRBV29-1 to TRBJ1-1; 7 bases are a match to TRBD1. Here the CDR3 DNA reads TGCAGCGTTAGGACAGGCGAAGCTTTCTTT. Its protein is CSVRTGEAFF.